This T cell receptor beta chain was obtained from a study of blood T cell repertoires in COVID-19 (TCRdb year 2020). About the study as a whole: Collaborator samples came from the United States, Italy and Spain and covered acute and convalescent phases of COVID-19. The material from the prospective study consisted of cDNA or gDNA derived from T cells, B-cell-depleted T cells, or PBMCs. A freely available public database, intended as a resource for researchers studying the immune response to SARS-CoV-2, is where the repertoires were released. Where available, HLA class I and class II types were obtained from metadata supplied by the sample provider rather than from assay-based typing. The samples were drawn from two sources: the first 160 participants of the ongoing ImmuneRACE study, and 1,000 to 1,500 subjects contributed by 6 global collaborators. The sample metadata nearly always contained a de-identified subject ID, COVID-19 status, age in years and sex. The dataset comprised deeply sampled blood TCRbeta repertoires from subjects exposed to, actively infected with, or recovered from COVID-19. Here is what the overall study found, with its caveats: How much clinical and demographic metadata was included differed by source and by participant, and the metadata was provided uncurated.

The immunoSEQ Assay, a bias-controlled multiplex PCR, was used to amplify TCRbeta CDR3 regions from genomic DNA. The paper's data handling went like this. Nucleated cell counts per sample were estimated from amplification of reference gene primers within the assay. To quantify the absolute abundance of each unique TCRbeta CDR3 rearrangement, sequence reads were collapsed and filtered. Productive Simpson clonality was computed per sample as the square root of Simpson's diversity index over productive rearrangements. Entries here come from immuneACCESS through TCRdb and include only in-frame sequences with V and J called. Some clones fail to appear in such tables; in the studies checked, an unresolved V gene covers under half of the shortfall, and the cause of the remainder is unknown. Clone size and the V and J calls come from that table; the DNA yielded D and trimming. The sample has 95,000 to 130,000 clones on record, 90% of them singletons. The ten largest clonotypes hold 1.8% of the sample.

The collaborating institutions used their own protocols to collect whole blood in K2EDTA tubes. Collaborator samples were shipped for TCRbeta analysis as frozen whole blood, isolated PBMCs, or DNA extracted from either sample type. Only one count was recorded for this clone. This receptor's antigen is unknown. No much larger clone exists at a distance of one base, and base qualities are not known. Reading the germline V gene gives CDR1 SGDLS and CDR2 YYNGEE. The CDR3 has 18 amino acids, counting the end cysteine and phenylalanine. CDR3 DNA only is kept here, 54 bases in frame from base 1. The V and J ends are trimmed by 0 bases and 0 bases, leaving 18 bases between them.

The sequence came from a human donor with active COVID-19. The donor label of this sample is uncertain. Recombination connected TRBV9 to TRBJ1-2, with a weak D call of TRBD1 (5 bases match). The source material was peripheral blood. The CDR3 protein: CASSVGGGRPSANYGYTF. The bases are TGTGCCAGCAGCGTAGGGGGCGGCAGGCCCTCTGCTAACTATGGCTACACCTTC.